The sequence of this T cell receptor beta chain was determined in a study of blood T cell repertoires in COVID-19. Study-wide context: Samples of COVID-19 (acute and convalescent) were obtained from the United States, Italy and Spain. PBMCs, B-cell-depleted T cells, or T cells were the source of the cDNA or gDNA that made up the material.

As handled by the study authors: The assay estimated nucleated cells by amplifying reference gene primers. Clones were sequenced by immunoSEQ multiplex PCR, and TCRdb holds only the in-frame ones, with some missing. V, J and clone size derive from that table, while D and trimming were established from the DNA sequence. The table has roughly 99,000 clones, about four fifths seen once. V dropped 1 base and J dropped 5; count of bases not matched to a gene: 5. CDR3 length: 15 residues. Germline CDR1 SGHNT, CDR2 YENEEA. The sequencing sample was made of peripheral blood. The TCR was taken from an elderly woman with active or convalescent COVID-19. The chain couples TRBV11-3 to TRBJ2-1; 7 nucleotides agree with TRBD2. This CDR3 reads CASSLGPSGNNEQFF. CDR3 DNA sequence: TGTGCCAGCAGCTTAGGTCCTAGCGGAAACAATGAGCAGTTCTTC.